These 4 T cell receptor beta chains share one sample of origin, sequenced in a study of T cell clones after liver transplantation (dated 2019 in TCRdb). The library was generated by the immunoSEQ multiplex PCR assay. TCRdb holds this immuneACCESS table with in-frame rearrangements only. Some clones are missing; in checked studies, unresolved V genes explain under half, and the rest has no known cause. Present in this sample are approximately 50,000 clones, 65% to 80% of which were seen just once. Around 10% of the sample is taken by the ten largest. The specimen was CD4+ T cells from blood, collected 54 months after liver transplant. All receptors derive from a human patient who received a liver transplant. After transplantation, some T cells may belong to the graft donor instead of the recipient.

V usage is TRBV7-3 and J usage is TRBJ1-2, with 8 bases lining up with TRBD1. This CDR3 is 18 amino acids long. Germline CDR1 reads SGHTA; CDR2 reads FQGTGA. J was trimmed by 8 bases and V by 1 base; bases with no gene match: 18. The CDR3 sequence is CASSLNVGTGPLISGYTF. DNA of the CDR3: TGTGCCAGCAGCTTAAACGTCGGGACAGGACCTCTTATTTCCGGCTACACCTTC.

V and J are TRBV6-5 and TRBJ1-3; no reliable D call. The CDR3 loop spans 13 amino acids. Germline V CDR1 and CDR2: MNHEY, SVGAGI. Trimming pared 4 bases from V and 4 bases from J, leaving 8 bases between. The CDR3 DNA sequence: TGTGCCAGCAGTTCCCCCGGGGGAAACACCATATATTTT. It is translated as CASSSPGGNTIYF.

The chain uses TRBV27 and TRBJ1-2; D gene uncertain. CDR3 length: 16 amino acids. The V end lost 6 bases, the J end lost 1 base, and 18 bases lay between the germline ends. Germline CDR1 reads MNHEY; CDR2 reads SMNVEV (reference sequence). DNA for the CDR3: TGTGCCAGCAGCTATTCGGACGCCGGAGGTAACTATGGCTACACCTTC. Translation gives CASSYSDAGGNYGYTF.

CDR3 DNA sequence: TGTGCCAGCAATTCAGGGACGAACACCGGGGAGCTGTTTTTT. As protein: CASNSGTNTGELFF. The chain has TRBV27 and TRBJ2-2; TRBD1 might be the D (5 bases). This CDR3 spans 14 amino acids. Germline CDR1 and CDR2: MNHEY and SMNVEV (reference sequence). The V gene lost 7 bases and the J gene lost 0 bases, with 9 bases spanning the gap.